This T cell receptor beta chain was found in a study of CD8 T cells in ankylosing spondylitis. Study results and limitations: CD8+ disease-linked clones were present at relatively low frequencies in blood.

TCRdb re-analysed the 5' RACE reads in MiXCR, keeping a single row per CDR3 protein. The sample has about 130,000 distinct CDR3 sequences; roughly 13% are singletons. This clonotype was found a few times. Its specificity is not known. The sequenced sample consisted of blood, either unsorted or a sorted T cell fraction (not recorded which). This clonotype was obtained from a female donor with ankylosing spondylitis or in good health (not recorded which).

The CDR3 DNA sequence: TGTGCCACCAGCAGCAGGGGTTCGTGGACTGAAGCTTTCTTT. Translated: CATSSRGSWTEAFF. The V gene is TRBV15, the J gene TRBJ1-1; D is possibly TRBD1 (6 bases). The CDR3 is 14 amino acids. Trimming left V 3 bases short and J 5 bases short, with 13 bases between. Germline V gives CDR1 LNHNV, CDR2 YYDKDF (reference sequence).